This T cell receptor (beta chain) was sequenced in a study of PD-L1 blockade in urothelial cancer. The overall study: Prior chemotherapy in patients spanned 0 to 3 regimens. Blood was tested 3 weeks (second dose) and 6 weeks into treatment.

Looked up from germline, CDR1 is MDHEN and CDR2 is SYDVKM. This CDR3 is built from 14 residues. With 6 bases clipped from V and 11 bases from J, the junction kept 6 bases outside the gene matches. Patients presented with locally advanced or metastatic urothelial carcinoma. Sample numbers ranged from 1 to 8 per patient, encompassing pretreatment and on-treatment collections. A few counts support this clone. Data came from immunoSEQ multiplex PCR; TCRdb stores just in-frame clones and leaves some out. The sample records 90,000 to 120,000 clones, about 85% being singletons. The sample was PBMCs, taken around atezolizumab (anti-PD-L1) treatment. V gene TRBV28 combines with J gene TRBJ1-6, with TRBD1 identical over 11 bases. This clonotype was obtained from a man in his fifties with urothelial cancer. In nucleotides, the CDR3 is TGTGCCAGCAGCCCCGGGACAGGGGGTGCACCCCTCCACTTT. It codes for CASSPGTGGAPLHF.